This T cell receptor (beta chain) was captured by sequencing in a study of blood T cell repertoires in COVID-19. Looking at the study overall: The origin of the acute and convalescent COVID-19 samples was the United States, Italy and Spain. The analysed material was cDNA or gDNA that came from T cells, B-cell-depleted T cells, or PBMCs.

V shed 2 bases and J shed 4 bases, with 11 bases lying between them. The CDR3 is 15 residues long. Germline V gene data show CDR1 as SGHTA and CDR2 as FQGTGA. Per the study methods: Nucleated cell number was recorded as an estimate derived from reference gene primer amplification. Libraries were prepared by immunoSEQ multiplex PCR; TCRdb keeps only in-frame clonotypes and omits some of them. V and J calls and clone size are as listed in that table; D and trimming were resolved from the DNA. The data show roughly 110,000 clones, with approximately 84% seen just once and roughly 1.5% held by the top ten.

The TCR originated in a man in his forties or fifties with acute or convalescent COVID-19. The sequenced sample consisted of peripheral blood. V and J are TRBV7-3 and TRBJ2-2; D is ambiguous. The CDR3 here is CASSLGPAGTGELFF. For the CDR3, the DNA is TGTGCCAGCAGCTTAGGGCCAGCCGGCACCGGGGAGCTGTTTTTT.